These 15 T cell receptor beta chains came from one sample sequenced in a study of T cell responses to AZD1222 COVID-19 vaccine. Here immunoSEQ multiplex PCR was the method, and the copy in TCRdb shows in-frame clones only, minus some. The sample records about 86,000 clones, approximately 89% being singletons. Sequencing was performed on peripheral blood, taken 28 days after the second AZD1222 dose. The receptors stem from an adult who received the AZD1222 COVID-19 vaccine.

In this sample, this clone turned up once. This chain links TRBV29-1 with TRBJ2-3, with D unclear. This CDR3 has 12 residues. Looked up from germline, CDR1 is SQVTM and CDR2 is ANQGSEA. The V gene lost 4 bases and the J gene lost 2 bases, with 7 bases spanning the gap. CDR3 bases: TGCAGCGTTGCGCCCCCCACAGATACGCAGTATTTT. Translating it yields CSVAPPTDTQYF.

This clone was seen once. The rearrangement joins TRBV7-9 to TRBJ2-7; no clear D gene. V was pared by 5 bases and J by 3 bases, with 5 bases between. There are 11 residues in the CDR3. From germline, CDR1 is SEHNR and CDR2 FQNEAQ (reference sequence). For the CDR3, the DNA is TGTGCCAGCAGCCCTCTCTACGAGCAGTACTTC. This codes for CASSPLYEQYF.

This clone came up once. The chain is built from TRBV27 and TRBJ2-7; D remains unclear. This CDR3 is 16 amino acids long. Per germline, CDR1 MNHEY and CDR2 SMNVEV (reference sequence). The V and J ends lost 3 bases and 4 bases respectively, with 19 bases between them. For the CDR3, the DNA is TGTGCCAGCAGTTTCTCTTCAGGTGCCCGGATTTACGAGCAGTACTTC. This translates into CASSFSSGARIYEQYF.

This chain uses TRBV6-5 with TRBJ1-2; weak D call: TRBD1 (5 bases). The CDR3 totals 14 residues. CDR1 is MNHEY, CDR2 SVGAGI, per germline. Trimming took 4 bases from V and 4 from J, leaving 13 bases between them. As DNA, the CDR3 is TGTGCCAGCAGTTCGACAGTACCCGGCTATGGCTACACCTTC. Its protein product is CASSSTVPGYGYTF.

The CDR3 coding sequence is TGTGCCATCAGTGATCCGACTAGCGGGGGAATAGAGACCCAGTACTTC. Its translation: CAISDPTSGGIETQYF. V gene TRBV10-3 combines with J gene TRBJ2-5; TRBD2 matches at 12 bases. This CDR3 region has 16 residues. Germline V gene sequence: CDR1 ENHRY, CDR2 SYGVKD. V was pared by 3 bases and J by 4 bases, with 6 bases of the junction left unmatched.

This chain connects TRBV7-2 to TRBJ2-7; D remains unclear. This CDR3 spans 19 amino acids. V was shortened by 5 bases and J by 0 bases, with 26 bases between the two germline ends. Germline V gives CDR1 SGHTA, CDR2 FQGNSA. The CDR3 loop reads CASSIHRASIQISSYEQYF. DNA of the CDR3: TGTGCCAGCAGCATTCACCGGGCCTCAATCCAGATAAGCTCCTACGAGCAGTACTTC.

The CDR3 DNA is TGTGCCACCAGTGAGACTCAGGGGGTCAGCACAGATACGCAGTATTTT. It translates to CATSETQGVSTDTQYF. The chain recombines TRBV24-1 with TRBJ2-3; 7 bases are shared with TRBD1. This CDR3 region has 16 residues. Losses at the gene ends were 4 bases for V and 0 bases for J; bases not matched to a gene: 6. The V gene's germline CDR1 is KGHDR and CDR2 SFDVKD.

The chain recombines TRBV7-3 with TRBJ2-1, with D possibly called TRBD1 or TRBD2 (5 bases each). Germline V lookup: CDR1 SGHTA, CDR2 FQGTGA. CDR3 length: 16 amino acids. Trimming pared 5 bases from V and 0 bases from J, leaving 14 bases between. This CDR3 is CASSIYGTTSYNEQFF. CDR3 bases: TGTGCCAGCAGCATCTACGGGACGACCTCCTACAATGAGCAGTTCTTC.

This clone was recorded once. The chain recombines TRBV5-6 with TRBJ2-7; maybe TRBD2 (5 bases). CDR1 SGHDT and CDR2 YYEEEE come from the germline V gene. The germline V and J ends were trimmed by 2 bases and 2 bases, with 11 bases remaining between them. The CDR3 covers 14 residues. CDR3 nucleotides: TGTGCCAGCAGCTTCCGGGGAATGCCCTACGAGCAGTACTTC. It translates to CASSFRGMPYEQYF.

The chain links TRBV21-1 to TRBJ2-1; TRBD2 is taken as the D call from the table, unchecked against the DNA. TRBV21-1 is labeled a pseudogene. This CDR3 contains 19 residues. The CDR3 is CASSEKLDKAGHVYNEQFF. The CDR3 DNA reads as TGTGCCAGCAGCGAAAAGTTAGATAAAGCGGGACACGTCTACAATGAGCAGTTCTTC.

The gene calls are TRBV6-4 and TRBJ1-5, with 10 bases lining up with TRBD1. Germline V gives CDR1 MRHNA, CDR2 SNTAGT. CDR3 length: 16 amino acids. V shed 3 bases and J 4 bases; nucleotides not matched to a gene: 6. The CDR3 DNA is TGTGCCAGCAGTGAAACGGACAGGGGGATTAATCAGCCCCAGCATTTT. As protein: CASSETDRGINQPQHF.

The chain has TRBV4-1 and TRBJ2-7; a possible D gene is TRBD2 (5 bases). This CDR3 is 13 amino acids long. V was shortened by 0 bases and J by 6 bases, with 9 bases between the two germline ends. Germline lookup yields CDR1 MGHRA and CDR2 YSYEKL. CDR3 nucleotide sequence: TGCGCCAGCAGCCAAGACTACGCGGGCGAGCAGTACGTC. This codes for CASSQDYAGEQYV.

J is TRBJ2-1 and V is TRBV19; 11 positions agree with TRBD2. The junction had 9 bases not matched to a gene; V was cut back by 7 bases and J by 4 bases. Germline assignment: CDR1 LNHDA and CDR2 SQIVND (reference sequence). The CDR3 has 16 amino acids. The CDR3: CASTVTSGVIYNEQFF. The CDR3 DNA reads TGTGCCAGTACAGTGACTAGCGGGGTAATATACAATGAGCAGTTCTTC.

V usage is TRBV13 and J usage is TRBJ2-5; D possibly corresponds to TRBD2 (5 bases). This CDR3 spans 14 amino acids. Germline assignment: CDR1 PRHDT and CDR2 FYEKMQ (reference sequence). The germline V and J ends were trimmed by 5 bases and 2 bases, with 12 bases remaining between them. The CDR3 loop is CASSVLESQETQYF. The CDR3 DNA sequence: TGTGCCAGCAGCGTACTAGAGTCACAAGAGACCCAGTACTTC.

The chain is built from TRBV11-3 and TRBJ2-7; D not resolved. The CDR3 length is 13 residues. Trimming left V 1 base short and J 3 bases short, with 7 bases between. From germline, CDR1 is SGHNT and CDR2 YENEEA. The CDR3 reads CASSLGPSYEQYV. The DNA of the CDR3 is TGTGCCAGCAGCTTAGGTCCTAGCTACGAGCAGTACGTC.